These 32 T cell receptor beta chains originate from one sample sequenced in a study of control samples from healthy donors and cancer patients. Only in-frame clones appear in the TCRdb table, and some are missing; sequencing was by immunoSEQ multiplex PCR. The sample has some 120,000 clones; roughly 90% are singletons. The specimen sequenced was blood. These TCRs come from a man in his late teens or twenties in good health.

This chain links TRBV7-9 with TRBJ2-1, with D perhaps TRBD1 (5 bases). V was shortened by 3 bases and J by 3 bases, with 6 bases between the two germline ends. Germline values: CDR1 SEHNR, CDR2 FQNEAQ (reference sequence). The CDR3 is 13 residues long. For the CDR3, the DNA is TGTGCCAGCAGCTTCGACAGCTACAATGAGCAGTTCTTC. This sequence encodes CASSFDSYNEQFF.

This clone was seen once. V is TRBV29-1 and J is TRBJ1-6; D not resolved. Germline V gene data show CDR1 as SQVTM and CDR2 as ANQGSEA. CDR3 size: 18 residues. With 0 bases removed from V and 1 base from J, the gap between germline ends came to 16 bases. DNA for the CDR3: TGCAGCGTTGAAGAGGCGGTGGGGAACTTATCCTATAATTCACCCCTCCACTTT. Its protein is CSVEEAVGNLSYNSPLHF.

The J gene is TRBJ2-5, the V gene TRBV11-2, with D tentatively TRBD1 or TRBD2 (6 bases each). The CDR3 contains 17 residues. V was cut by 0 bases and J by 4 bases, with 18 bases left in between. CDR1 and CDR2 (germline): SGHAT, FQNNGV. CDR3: CASSLEVARGGRETQYF. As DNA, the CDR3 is TGTGCCAGCAGCTTAGAGGTGGCCAGGGGAGGTCGAGAGACCCAGTACTTC.

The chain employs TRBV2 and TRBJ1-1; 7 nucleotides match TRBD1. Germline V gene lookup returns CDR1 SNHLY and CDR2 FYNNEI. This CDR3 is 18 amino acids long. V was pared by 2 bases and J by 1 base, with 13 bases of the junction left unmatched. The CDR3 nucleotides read TGTGCCAGCAGTGAATCCCAAGGAGGGGGCCGCAGGAACACTGAAGCTTTCTTT. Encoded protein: CASSESQGGGRRNTEAFF.

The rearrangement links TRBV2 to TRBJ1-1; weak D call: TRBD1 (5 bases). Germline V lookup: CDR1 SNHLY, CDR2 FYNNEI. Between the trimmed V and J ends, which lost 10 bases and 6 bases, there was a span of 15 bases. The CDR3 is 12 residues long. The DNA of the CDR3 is TGTGCCACCAGGGAGGGGTGGGCTGAAGCTTTCTTT. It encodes CATREGWAEAFF.

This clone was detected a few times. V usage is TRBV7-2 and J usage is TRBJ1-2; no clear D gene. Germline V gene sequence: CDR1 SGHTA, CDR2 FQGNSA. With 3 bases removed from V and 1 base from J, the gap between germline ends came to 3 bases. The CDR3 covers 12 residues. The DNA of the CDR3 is TGTGCCAGCAGCTTGGGTAACTATGGCTACACCTTC. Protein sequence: CASSLGNYGYTF. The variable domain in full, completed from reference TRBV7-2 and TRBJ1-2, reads GAGVSQSPSNKVTEKGKDVELRCDPISGHTALYWYRQSLGQGLEFLIYFQGNSAPDKSGLPSDRFSAERTGGSVSTLTIQRTQQEDSAVYLCASSLGNYGYTFGSGTRLTVV.

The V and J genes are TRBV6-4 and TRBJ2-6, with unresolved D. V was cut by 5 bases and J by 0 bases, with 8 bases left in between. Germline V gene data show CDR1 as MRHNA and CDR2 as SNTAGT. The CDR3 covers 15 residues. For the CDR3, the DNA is TGTGCCAGCAGTCGAAGTAACTCTGGGGCCAACGTCCTGACTTTC. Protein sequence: CASSRSNSGANVLTF.

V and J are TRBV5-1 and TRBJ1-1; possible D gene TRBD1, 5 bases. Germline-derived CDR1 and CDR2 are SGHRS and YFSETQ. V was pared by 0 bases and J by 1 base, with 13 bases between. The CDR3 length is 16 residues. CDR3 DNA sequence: TGCGCCAGCAGCTTGGTGGGGCCACCACCGAACACTGAAGCTTTCTTT. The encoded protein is CASSLVGPPPNTEAFF.

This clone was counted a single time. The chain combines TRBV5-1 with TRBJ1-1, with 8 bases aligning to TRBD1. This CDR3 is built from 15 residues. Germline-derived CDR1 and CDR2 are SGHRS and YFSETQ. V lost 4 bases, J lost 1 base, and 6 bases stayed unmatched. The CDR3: CASSPPGQGNTEAFF. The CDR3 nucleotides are TGCGCCAGCAGCCCGCCCGGACAGGGGAACACTGAAGCTTTCTTT.

The CDR3 region has the DNA TGTGCCAGCAGTGCCTCCGGGACTCAGCCCCAGCATTTT. This encodes CASSASGTQPQHF. This chain joins TRBV27 and TRBJ1-5, with a possible D match to TRBD1 (5 bases). This CDR3 contains 13 residues. V dropped 5 bases and J dropped 6 bases, with 11 bases sitting between them. The V gene's germline CDR1 is MNHEY and CDR2 SMNVEV (reference sequence).

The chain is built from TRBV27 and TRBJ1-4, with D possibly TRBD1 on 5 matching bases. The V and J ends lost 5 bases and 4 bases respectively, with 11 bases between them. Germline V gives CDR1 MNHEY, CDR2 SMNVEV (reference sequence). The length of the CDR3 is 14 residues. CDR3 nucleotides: TGTGCCAGCAGTCAGAGGGGATATAATGAAAAACTGTTTTTT. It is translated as CASSQRGYNEKLFF.

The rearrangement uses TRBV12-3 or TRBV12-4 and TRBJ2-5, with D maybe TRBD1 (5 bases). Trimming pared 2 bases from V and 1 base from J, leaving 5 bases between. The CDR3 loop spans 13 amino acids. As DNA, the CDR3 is TGTGCCAGCAGTTTACAGGGCCAAGAGACCCAGTACTTC. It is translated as CASSLQGQETQYF.

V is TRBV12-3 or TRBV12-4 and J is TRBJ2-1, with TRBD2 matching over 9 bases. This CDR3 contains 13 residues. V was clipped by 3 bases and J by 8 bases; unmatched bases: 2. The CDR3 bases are TGTGCCAGCAGTTTGCGGGGGGGGGATGAGCAGTTCTTC. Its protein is CASSLRGGDEQFF.

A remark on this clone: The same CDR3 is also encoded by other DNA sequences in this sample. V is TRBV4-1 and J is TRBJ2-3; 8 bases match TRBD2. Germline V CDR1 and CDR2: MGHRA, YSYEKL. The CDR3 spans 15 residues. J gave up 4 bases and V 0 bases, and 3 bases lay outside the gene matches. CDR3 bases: TGCGCCAGCAGCCAAGATACTAGCGGTCCAGATACGCAGTATTTT. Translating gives CASSQDTSGPDTQYF.

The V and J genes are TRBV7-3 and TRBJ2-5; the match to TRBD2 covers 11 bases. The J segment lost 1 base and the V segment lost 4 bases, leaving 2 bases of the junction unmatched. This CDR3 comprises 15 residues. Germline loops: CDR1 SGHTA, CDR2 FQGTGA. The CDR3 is CASSSSGGSQETQYF. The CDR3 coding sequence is TGTGCCAGCAGCTCTAGCGGGGGGTCCCAAGAGACCCAGTACTTC. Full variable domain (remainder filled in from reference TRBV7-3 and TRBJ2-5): GAGVSQTPSNKVTEKGKYVELRCDPISGHTALYWYRQSLGQGPEFLIYFQGTGAADDSGLPNDRFFAVRPEGSVSTLKIQRTERGDSAVYLCASSSSGGSQETQYFGPGTRLLVL.

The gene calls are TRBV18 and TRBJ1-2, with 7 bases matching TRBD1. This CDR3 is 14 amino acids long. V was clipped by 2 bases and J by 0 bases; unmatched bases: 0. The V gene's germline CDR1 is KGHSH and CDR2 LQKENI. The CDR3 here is CASSPTGANYGYTF. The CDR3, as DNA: TGTGCCAGCTCACCAACAGGGGCTAACTATGGCTACACCTTC.

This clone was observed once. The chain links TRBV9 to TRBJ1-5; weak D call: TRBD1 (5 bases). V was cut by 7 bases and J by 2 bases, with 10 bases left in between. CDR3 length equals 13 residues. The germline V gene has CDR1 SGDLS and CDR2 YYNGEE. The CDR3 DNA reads TGTGCCAGCGCCGACAGCCGCAATCAGCCCCAGCATTTT. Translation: CASADSRNQPQHF.

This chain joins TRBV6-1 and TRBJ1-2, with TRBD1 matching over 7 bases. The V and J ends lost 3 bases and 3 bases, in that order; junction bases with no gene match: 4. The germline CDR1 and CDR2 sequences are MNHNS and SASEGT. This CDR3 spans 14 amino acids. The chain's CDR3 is CASSDTGVDYGYTF. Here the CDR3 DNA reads TGTGCCAGCAGTGACACAGGGGTTGACTATGGCTACACCTTC.

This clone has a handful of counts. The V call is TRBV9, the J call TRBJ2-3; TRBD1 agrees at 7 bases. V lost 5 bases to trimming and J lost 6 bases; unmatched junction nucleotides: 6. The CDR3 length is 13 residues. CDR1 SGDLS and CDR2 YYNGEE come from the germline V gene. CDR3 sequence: CASRGDSTDTQYF. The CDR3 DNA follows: TGTGCCAGCAGGGGGGACAGTACGGATACGCAGTATTTT.

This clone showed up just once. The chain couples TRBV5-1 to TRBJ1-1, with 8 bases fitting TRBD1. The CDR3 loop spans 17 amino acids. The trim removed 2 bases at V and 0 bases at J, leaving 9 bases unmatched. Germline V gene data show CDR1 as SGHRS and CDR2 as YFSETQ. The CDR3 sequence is CASSFRGQGIMNTEAFF. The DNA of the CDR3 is TGCGCCAGCAGCTTTCGCGGACAGGGTATTATGAACACTGAAGCTTTCTTT. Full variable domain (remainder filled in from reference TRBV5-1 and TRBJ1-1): KAGVTQTPRYLIKTRGQQVTLSCSPISGHRSVSWYQQTPGQGLQFLFEYFSETQRNKGNFPGRFSGRQFSNSRSEMNVSTLELGDSALYLCASSFRGQGIMNTEAFFGQGTRLTVV.

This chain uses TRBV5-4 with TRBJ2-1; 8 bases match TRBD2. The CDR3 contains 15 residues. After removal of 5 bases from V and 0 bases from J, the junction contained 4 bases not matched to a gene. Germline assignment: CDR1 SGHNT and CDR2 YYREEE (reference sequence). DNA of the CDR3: TGTGCCAGCAGATCTCGGGGGGGCTCCTACAATGAGCAGTTCTTC. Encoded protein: CASRSRGGSYNEQFF.

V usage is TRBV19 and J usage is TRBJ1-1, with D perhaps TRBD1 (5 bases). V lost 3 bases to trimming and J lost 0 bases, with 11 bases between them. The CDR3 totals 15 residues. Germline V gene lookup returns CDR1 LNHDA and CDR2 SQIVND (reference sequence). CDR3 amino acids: CASSISVGLNTEAFF. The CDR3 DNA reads TGTGCCAGTAGTATCTCCGTGGGACTGAACACTGAAGCTTTCTTT.

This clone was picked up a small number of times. The CDR3 region has the DNA TGTGCCAGCAGCTCTCATCGAGACCCGAACACTGAAGCTTTCTTT. This sequence encodes CASSSHRDPNTEAFF. The rearrangement joins TRBV7-3 to TRBJ1-1; unclear D gene. CDR1 SGHTA and CDR2 FQGTGA come from the germline V gene. This CDR3 region has 15 residues. V lost 4 bases, J lost 1 base, and 13 bases lay in between.

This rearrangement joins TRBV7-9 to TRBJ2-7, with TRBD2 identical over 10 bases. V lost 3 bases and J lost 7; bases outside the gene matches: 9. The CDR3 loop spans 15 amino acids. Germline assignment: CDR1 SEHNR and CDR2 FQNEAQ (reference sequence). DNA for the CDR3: TGTGCCAGCAGCTTGTTTGGGACTAGCGATCGGGAGCAGTACTTC. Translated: CASSLFGTSDREQYF.

In DNA form, the CDR3 reads TGTGCCAGCAGCTCTTCAAGCCGGAACACCGGGGAGCTGTTTTTT. Translation: CASSSSSRNTGELFF. This rearrangement joins TRBV7-8 to TRBJ2-2; D is ambiguous. From germline, CDR1 is SGHVS and CDR2 FQNEAQ. The CDR3 has 15 residues. V dropped 4 bases and J dropped 1 base, with 10 bases sitting between them.

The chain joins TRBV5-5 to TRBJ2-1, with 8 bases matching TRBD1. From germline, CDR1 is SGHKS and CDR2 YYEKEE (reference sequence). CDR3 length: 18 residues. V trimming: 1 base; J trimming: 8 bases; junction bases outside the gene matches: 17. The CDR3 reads CASSLNRIWTGYFYEQFF. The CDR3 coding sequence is TGTGCCAGCAGCTTGAATAGGATTTGGACAGGGTACTTTTATGAGCAGTTCTTC.

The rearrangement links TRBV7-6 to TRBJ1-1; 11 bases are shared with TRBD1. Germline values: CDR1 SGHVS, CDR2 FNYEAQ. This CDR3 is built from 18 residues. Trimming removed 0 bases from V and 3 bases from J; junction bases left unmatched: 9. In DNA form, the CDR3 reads TGTGCCAGCAGCTTAGCCGCAGGACAGGGGGCGAAGGACACTGAAGCTTTCTTT. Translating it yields CASSLAAGQGAKDTEAFF.

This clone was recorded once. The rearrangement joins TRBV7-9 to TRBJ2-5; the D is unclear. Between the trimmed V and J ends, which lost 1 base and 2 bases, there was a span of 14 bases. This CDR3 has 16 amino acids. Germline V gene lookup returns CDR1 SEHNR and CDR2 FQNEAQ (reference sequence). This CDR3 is CASSLGFVLRQETQYF. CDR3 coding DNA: TGTGCCAGCAGCTTAGGGTTCGTACTCAGACAAGAGACCCAGTACTTC. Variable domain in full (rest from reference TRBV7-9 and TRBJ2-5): DTGVSQNPRHKITKRGQNVTFRCDPISEHNRLYWYRQTLGQGPEFLTYFQNEAQLEKSRLLSDRFSAERPKGSFSTLEIQRTEQGDSAMYLCASSLGFVLRQETQYFGPGTRLLVL.

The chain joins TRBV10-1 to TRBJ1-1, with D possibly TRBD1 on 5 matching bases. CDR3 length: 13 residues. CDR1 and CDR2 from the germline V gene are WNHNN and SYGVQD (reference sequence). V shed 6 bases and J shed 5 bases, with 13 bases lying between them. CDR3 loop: CASRRDSGTEAFF. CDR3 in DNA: TGCGCCAGCAGAAGAGACAGTGGAACTGAAGCTTTCTTT.

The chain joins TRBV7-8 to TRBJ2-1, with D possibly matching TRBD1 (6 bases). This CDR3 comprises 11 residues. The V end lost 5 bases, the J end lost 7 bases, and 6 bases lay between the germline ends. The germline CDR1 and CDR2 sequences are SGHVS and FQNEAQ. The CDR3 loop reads CASSQGNEQFF. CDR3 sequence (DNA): TGTGCCAGCAGCCAGGGGAATGAGCAGTTCTTC.

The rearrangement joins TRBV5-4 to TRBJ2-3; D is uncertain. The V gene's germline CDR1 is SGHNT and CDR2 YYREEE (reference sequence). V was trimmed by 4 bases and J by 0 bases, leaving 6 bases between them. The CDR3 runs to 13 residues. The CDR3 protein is CASSHGSTDTQYF. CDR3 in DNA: TGTGCCAGCAGCCATGGAAGCACAGATACGCAGTATTTT. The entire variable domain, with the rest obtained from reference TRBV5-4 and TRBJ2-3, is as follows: ETGVTQSPTHLIKTRGQQVTLRCSSQSGHNTVSWYQQALGQGPQFIFQYYREEENGRGNFPPRFSGLQFPNYSSELNVNALELDDSALYLCASSHGSTDTQYFGPGTRLTVL.

The CDR3 DNA sequence: TGTGCCAGCTCACTTAGGACACTTCGGCCCACAGATACGCAGTATTTT. Amino acids: CASSLRTLRPTDTQYF. V gene TRBV18 combines with J gene TRBJ2-3, with D perhaps matching TRBD1 (5 bases). Germline-derived CDR1 and CDR2 are KGHSH and LQKENI. V was cut by 4 bases and J by 2 bases, with 16 bases left in between. The CDR3 runs 16 residues.